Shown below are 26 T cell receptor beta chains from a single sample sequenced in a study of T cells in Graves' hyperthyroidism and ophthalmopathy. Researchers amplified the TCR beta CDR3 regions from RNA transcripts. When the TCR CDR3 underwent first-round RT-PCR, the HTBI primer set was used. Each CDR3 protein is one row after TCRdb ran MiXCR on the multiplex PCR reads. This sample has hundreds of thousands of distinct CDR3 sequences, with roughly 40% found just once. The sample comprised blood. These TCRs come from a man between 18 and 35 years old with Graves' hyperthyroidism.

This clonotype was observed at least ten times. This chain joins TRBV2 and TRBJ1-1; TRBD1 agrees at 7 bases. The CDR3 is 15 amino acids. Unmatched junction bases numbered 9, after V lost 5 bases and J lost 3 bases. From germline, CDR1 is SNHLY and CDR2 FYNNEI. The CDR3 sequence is CASSRKGGADTEAFF. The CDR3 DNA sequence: TGTGCCAGCAGTCGGAAAGGGGGCGCCGACACTGAAGCTTTCTTT.

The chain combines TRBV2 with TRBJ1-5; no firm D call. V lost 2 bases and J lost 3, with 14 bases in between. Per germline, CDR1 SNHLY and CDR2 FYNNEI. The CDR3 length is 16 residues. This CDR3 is CASSERSDLSNQPQHF. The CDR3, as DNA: TGTGCCAGCAGTGAAAGGTCAGACCTGTCCAATCAGCCCCAGCATTTT.

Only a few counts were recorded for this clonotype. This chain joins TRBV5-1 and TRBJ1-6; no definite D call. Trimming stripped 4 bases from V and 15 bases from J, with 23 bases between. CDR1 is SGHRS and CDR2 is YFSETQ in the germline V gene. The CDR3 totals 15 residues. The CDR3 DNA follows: TGCGCCAGCAGCGAACCGTCAAGAGGTGAGGAGAACCTCCACTTT. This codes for CASSEPSRGEENLHF.

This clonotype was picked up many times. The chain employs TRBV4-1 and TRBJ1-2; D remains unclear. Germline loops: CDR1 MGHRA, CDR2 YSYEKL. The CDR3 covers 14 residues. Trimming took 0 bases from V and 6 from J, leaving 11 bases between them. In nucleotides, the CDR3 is TGCGCCAGCAGCCAAGATGAACGGGGAAATGGCTACACCTTC. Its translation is CASSQDERGNGYTF.

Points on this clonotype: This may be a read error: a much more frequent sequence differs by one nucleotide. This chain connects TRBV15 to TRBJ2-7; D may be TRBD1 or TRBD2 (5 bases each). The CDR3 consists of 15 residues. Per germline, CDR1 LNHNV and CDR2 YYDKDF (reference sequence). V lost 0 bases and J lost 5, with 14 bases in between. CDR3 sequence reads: CATSRDWDRPHEQYF. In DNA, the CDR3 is TGTGCCACCAGCAGAGATTGGGACCGCCCCCACGAGCAGTACTTC.

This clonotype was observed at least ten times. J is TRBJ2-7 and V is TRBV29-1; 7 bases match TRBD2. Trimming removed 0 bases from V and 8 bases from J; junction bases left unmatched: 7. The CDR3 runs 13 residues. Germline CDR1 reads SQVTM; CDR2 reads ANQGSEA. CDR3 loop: CSVEDESGTKQYF. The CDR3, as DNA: TGCAGCGTTGAAGATGAGAGCGGGACGAAGCAGTACTTC.

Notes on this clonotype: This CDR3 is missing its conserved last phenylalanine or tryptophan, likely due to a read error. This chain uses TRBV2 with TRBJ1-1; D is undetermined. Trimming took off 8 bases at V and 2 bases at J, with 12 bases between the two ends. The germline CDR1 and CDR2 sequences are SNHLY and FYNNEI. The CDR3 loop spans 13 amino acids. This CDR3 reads CASGVHLNTEAFL. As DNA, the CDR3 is TGTGCCAGCGGGGTACACCTAAACACTGAAGCTTTCCTT.

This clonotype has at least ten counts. Here the CDR3 reads CASSASRAGGNQPQHF. In nucleotides, the CDR3 is TGTGCCAGTAGTGCCTCGAGGGCGGGAGGGAATCAGCCCCAGCATTTT. The J gene is TRBJ1-5, the V gene TRBV19; D remains ambiguous. Germline V gene lookup returns CDR1 LNHDA and CDR2 SQIVND (reference sequence). The CDR3 is 16 amino acids. Deletions cut 5 bases from V and 4 bases from J, with 18 bases between.

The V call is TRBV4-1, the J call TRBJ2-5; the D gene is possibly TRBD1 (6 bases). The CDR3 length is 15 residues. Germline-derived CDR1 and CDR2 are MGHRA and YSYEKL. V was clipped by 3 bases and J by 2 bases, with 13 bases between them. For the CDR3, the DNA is TGCGCCAGCAGCCACTGGGACACCCAACAAGAGACCCAGTACTTC. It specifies CASSHWDTQQETQYF.

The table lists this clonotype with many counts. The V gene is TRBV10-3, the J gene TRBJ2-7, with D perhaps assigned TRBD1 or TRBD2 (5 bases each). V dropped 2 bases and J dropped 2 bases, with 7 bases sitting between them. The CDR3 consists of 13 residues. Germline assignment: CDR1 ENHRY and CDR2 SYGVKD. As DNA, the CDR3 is TGTGCCATCAGTGAGGAGGGGACCTACGAGCAGTACTTC. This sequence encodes CAISEEGTYEQYF.

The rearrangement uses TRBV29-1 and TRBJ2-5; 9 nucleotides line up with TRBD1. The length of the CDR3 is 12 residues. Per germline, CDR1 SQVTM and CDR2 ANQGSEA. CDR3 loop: CSGTGKDRTQYF. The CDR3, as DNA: TGCAGTGGGACAGGGAAGGATCGGACCCAGTACTTC.

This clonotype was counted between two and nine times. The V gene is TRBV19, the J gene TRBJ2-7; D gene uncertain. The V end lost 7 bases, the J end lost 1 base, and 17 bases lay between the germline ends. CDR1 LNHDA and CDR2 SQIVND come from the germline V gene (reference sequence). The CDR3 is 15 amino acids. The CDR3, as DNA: TGTGCCAGTAAACTTGCAGGCGGCGTATCCTACGAGCAGTACTTC. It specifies CASKLAGGVSYEQYF.

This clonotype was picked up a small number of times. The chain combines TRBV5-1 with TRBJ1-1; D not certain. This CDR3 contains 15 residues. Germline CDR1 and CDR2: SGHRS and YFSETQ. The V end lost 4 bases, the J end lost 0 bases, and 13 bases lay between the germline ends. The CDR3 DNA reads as TGCGCCAGCAGCACCCCGACGGAAATGAACACTGAAGCTTTCTTT. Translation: CASSTPTEMNTEAFF.

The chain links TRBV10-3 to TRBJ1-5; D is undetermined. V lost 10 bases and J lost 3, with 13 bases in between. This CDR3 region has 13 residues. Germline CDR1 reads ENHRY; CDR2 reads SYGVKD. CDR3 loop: CARSYDNNQPQHF. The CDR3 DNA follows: TGTGCCAGAAGTTACGACAACAATCAGCCCCAGCATTTT.

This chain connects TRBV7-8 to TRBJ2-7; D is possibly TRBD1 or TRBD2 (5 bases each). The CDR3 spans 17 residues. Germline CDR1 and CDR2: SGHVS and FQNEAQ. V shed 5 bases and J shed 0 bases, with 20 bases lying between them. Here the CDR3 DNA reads TGTGCCAGCAGCCCTGGGCCGAGGGGTGTTCGCTCCTACGAGCAGTACTTC. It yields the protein CASSPGPRGVRSYEQYF. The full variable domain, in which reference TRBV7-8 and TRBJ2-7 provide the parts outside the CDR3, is GAGVSQSPRYKVAKRGQDVALRCDPISGHVSLFWYQQALGQGPEFLTYFQNEAQLDKSGLPSDRFFAERPEGSVSTLKIQRTQQEDSAVYLCASSPGPRGVRSYEQYFGPGTRLTVT.

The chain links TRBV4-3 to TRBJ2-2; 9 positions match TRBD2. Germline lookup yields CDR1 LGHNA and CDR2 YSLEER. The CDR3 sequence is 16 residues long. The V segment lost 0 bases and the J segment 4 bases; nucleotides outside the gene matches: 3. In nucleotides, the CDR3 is TGCGCCAGCAGCCAAGAAGGCGGGGGGGCCACCGGGGAGCTGTTTTTT. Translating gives CASSQEGGGATGELFF.

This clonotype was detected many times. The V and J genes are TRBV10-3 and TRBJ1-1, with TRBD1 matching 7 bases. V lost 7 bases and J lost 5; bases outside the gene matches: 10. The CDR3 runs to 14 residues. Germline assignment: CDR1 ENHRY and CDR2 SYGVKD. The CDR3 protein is CAITQDREGTEAFF. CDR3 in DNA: TGTGCCATCACCCAAGACAGGGAAGGAACTGAAGCTTTCTTT.

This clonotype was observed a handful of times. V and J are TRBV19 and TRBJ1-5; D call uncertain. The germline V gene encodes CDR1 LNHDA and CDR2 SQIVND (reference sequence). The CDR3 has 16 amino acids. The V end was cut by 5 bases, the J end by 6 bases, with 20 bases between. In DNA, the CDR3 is TGTGCCAGTAGTGTTACAGCCCCGTTCCGGGGTCAGCCCCAGCATTTT. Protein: CASSVTAPFRGQPQHF.

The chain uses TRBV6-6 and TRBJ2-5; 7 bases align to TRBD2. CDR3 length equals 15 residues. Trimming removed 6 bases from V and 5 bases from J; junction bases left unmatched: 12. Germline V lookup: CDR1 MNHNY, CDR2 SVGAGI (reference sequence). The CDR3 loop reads CASRSQPGGWETQYF. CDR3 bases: TGTGCCAGCAGGTCACAACCGGGGGGTTGGGAGACCCAGTACTTC.

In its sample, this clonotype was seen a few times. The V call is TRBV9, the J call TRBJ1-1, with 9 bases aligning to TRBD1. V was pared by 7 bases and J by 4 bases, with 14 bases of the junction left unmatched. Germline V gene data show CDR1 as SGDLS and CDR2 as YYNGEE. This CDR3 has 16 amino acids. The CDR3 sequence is CASRGSNGQGSTEAFF. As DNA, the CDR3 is TGTGCCAGCCGCGGTTCGAACGGACAGGGGAGCACTGAAGCTTTCTTT. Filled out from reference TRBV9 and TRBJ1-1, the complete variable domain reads DSGVTQTPKHLITATGQRVTLRCSPRSGDLSVYWYQQSLDQGLQFLIQYYNGEERAKGNILERFSAQQFPDLHSELNLSSLELGDSALYFCASRGSNGQGSTEAFFGQGTRLTVV.

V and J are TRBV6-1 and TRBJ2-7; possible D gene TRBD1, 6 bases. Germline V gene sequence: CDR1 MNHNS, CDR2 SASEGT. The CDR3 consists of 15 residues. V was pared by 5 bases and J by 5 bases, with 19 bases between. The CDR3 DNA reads TGTGCCAGCAGTCGGTACGAGACAGGCGGTGACGAGCAGTACTTC. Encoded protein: CASSRYETGGDEQYF.

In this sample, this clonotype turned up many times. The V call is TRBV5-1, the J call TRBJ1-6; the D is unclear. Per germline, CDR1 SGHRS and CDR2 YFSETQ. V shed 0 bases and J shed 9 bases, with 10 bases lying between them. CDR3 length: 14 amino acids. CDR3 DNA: TGCGCCAGCAGCTTGGTAGGAACTGGTTCACCCCTCCACTTT. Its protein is CASSLVGTGSPLHF. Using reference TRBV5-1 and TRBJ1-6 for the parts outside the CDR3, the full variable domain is KAGVTQTPRYLIKTRGQQVTLSCSPISGHRSVSWYQQTPGQGLQFLFEYFSETQRNKGNFPGRFSGRQFSNSRSEMNVSTLELGDSALYLCASSLVGTGSPLHFGNGTRLTVT.

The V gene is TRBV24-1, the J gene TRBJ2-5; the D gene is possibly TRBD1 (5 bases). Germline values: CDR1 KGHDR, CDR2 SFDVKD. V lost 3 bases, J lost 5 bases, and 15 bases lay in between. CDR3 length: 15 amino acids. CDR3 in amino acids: CATSDGQGAVETQYF. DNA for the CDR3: TGTGCCACCAGTGATGGTCAGGGCGCGGTGGAGACCCAGTACTTC.

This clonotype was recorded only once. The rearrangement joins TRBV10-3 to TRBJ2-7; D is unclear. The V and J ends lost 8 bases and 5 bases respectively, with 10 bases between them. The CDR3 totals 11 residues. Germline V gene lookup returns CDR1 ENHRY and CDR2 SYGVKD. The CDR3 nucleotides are TGTGCCATCGGGGTTGGGGACGAGCAGTACTTC. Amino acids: CAIGVGDEQYF.

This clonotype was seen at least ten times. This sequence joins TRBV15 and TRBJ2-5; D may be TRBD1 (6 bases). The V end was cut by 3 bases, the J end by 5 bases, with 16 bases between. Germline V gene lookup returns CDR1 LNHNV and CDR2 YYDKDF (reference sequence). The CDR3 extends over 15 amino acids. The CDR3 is CATSSLSGVRETQYF. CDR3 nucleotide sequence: TGTGCCACCAGCAGCCTGTCAGGGGTTCGGGAGACCCAGTACTTC.

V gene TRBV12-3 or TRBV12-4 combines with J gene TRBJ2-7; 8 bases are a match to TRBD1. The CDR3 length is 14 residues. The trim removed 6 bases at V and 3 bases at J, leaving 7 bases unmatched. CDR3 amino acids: CASSPGQVGYEQYF. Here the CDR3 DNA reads TGTGCCAGCAGCCCGGGACAGGTGGGCTACGAGCAGTACTTC.